This record covers a single T cell receptor beta chain. Primers included in the PCR were 60 Vbeta and 13 Jbeta primers. Here immunoSEQ multiplex PCR was the method, and the copy in TCRdb shows in-frame clones only, minus some. The data hold about 160,000 clones, with roughly 80% observed a single time. These data belong to a study of cytomegalovirus exposure and HLA in healthy donors. This clonotype originated in a man younger than 40 in good health and CMV-seronegative. The material sequenced was PBMCs.

For the CDR3, the DNA is TGTGCCAGCAGCTTAGATGGCACCTACGAGCAGTACTTC. Translating it yields CASSLDGTYEQYF. This sequence joins TRBV11-1 and TRBJ2-7; D is uncertain. CDR3 size: 13 residues. The germline V gene has CDR1 SGHAT and CDR2 FQDESV (reference sequence). Trimming removed 1 base from V and 2 bases from J, with 6 bases in between.